This TCR beta chain stems from a study of spatial heterogeneity in lung cancer (dated by TCRdb to the late 2010s). For context, the study as a whole: The donors were some 72 patients from the lung TRACERx cohort who had early-stage, untreated non-small cell lung cancer. Follow-up PBMC samples were sequenced whenever the samples were available, and the median time to follow-up was approximately 24 months after resection. More beta-chain than alpha-chain transcripts were consistently detected, likely reflecting higher beta-chain transcript abundance. In the raw uncorrected reads, each unique combination of TCR and UMI appeared more than ten times on average. In non-small cell lung cancer, the study made a quantitative comparison of TCR alpha and beta repertoires among multiple tumor regions, matched nontumor lung and blood. TCR repertoire features were related to nonsynonymous mutation counts determined by whole-exome sequencing of tumor tissue. Both alpha and beta chains were TCR-sequenced in roughly 200 tumor regions, 64 matched nontumor lung samples and some 56 PBMC samples obtained at surgery.

Results the study describes overall, beyond this receptor: Only 14 patients were included in comparisons of baseline and follow-up blood repertoires. Confirming at a functional level the hypothesis that regional TCRs recognize regional mutations was considered to require additional single-cell paired TCR alpha and beta sequencing. Ubiquitous expanded tumor TCRs were found in blood more often at tumor resection than at routine follow-up.

This clonotype was counted many times. Its target antigen remains unknown. No qualities accompany the bases; no much larger clone lies one base away. Library preparation was by 5' RACE. Sequencing took place on a NextSeq 500. In the TCR library protocol, a unique molecular identifier was attached to each TCR cDNA molecule so that PCR and sequencing errors could be corrected. Regarding the original processing steps: TCR identification, UMI-based error correction and CDR3 extraction were all carried out with Decombinator tools. TCRs above a frequency of 2 per 1,000, corresponding to the top 1% of the tumor frequency distribution, were defined as expanded. Rényi diversity was computed with the R vegan package after subsampling each repertoire 100 times to 5,000 TCRs. CDR3 similarity networks were constructed using string-kernel similarity of amino acid triplets, with links drawn between CDR3s whose pairwise similarity was above 0.82. Starting from the raw public reads, TCRdb applied fastp trimming at Q25, assembled clones with MiXCR and retained in-frame beta chains. Under each unique CDR3 protein, matching rows form one entry showing the most common genes and DNA. The authors' filters were not applied to this entry. Within this sample are about 30,000 distinct CDR3 sequences, with around 5.8% of them counted one time only. The ten most abundant clones make up around 20% of the sample.

CDR1 and CDR2 are drawn from the germline V gene (reference sequence): DFQATT, SNEGSKA. The germline ends are 12 bases apart after V is trimmed by 3 bases and J by 0 bases. The CDR3 goes from the cysteine to the phenylalanine over 15 residues. Left in the record is the CDR3 DNA by itself, 45 bases read in frame from the first base. Interpreted using the paper, the time point label stands for: blood at routine non-recurrence follow-up after resection. Whole RNA extracted from tumor and nontumor lung tissue, or from cryopreserved PBMC samples, was used for TCR sequencing without cell sorting. Only patients for whom sufficient RNA was available from at least two tumor regions were selected for TCR sequencing.

The chain was built from TRBV20-1 and TRBJ2-1; the D gene may be TRBD1 or TRBD2, since each aligns over 5 bases. The sequencing used PBMCs, collected at follow-up. The source is a male donor with early-stage non-small cell lung cancer. The DNA sequence is as follows: TGCAGTGCTAGGGGGGTTACTAGCTCCTACAATGAGCAGTTCTTC. Its protein product is CSARGVTSSYNEQFF.